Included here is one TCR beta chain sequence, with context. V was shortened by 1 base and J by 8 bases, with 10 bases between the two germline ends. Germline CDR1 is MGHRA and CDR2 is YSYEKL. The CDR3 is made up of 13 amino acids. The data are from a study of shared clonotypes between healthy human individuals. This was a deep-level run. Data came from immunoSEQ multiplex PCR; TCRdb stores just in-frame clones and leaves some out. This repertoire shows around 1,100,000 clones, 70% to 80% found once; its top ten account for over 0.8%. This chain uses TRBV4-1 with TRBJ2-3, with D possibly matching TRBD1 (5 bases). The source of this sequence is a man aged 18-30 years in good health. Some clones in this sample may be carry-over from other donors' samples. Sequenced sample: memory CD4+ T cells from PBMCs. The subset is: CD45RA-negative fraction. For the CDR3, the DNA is TGCGCCAGCAGCCAAGGACAGCAGATTACGCAGTATTTT. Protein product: CASSQGQQITQYF.